Shown below are 20 T cell receptor beta chains from a single sample sequenced in a study of cytomegalovirus exposure and HLA in healthy donors. PCR primers comprised 60 Vbeta and 13 Jbeta primers. Profiled with immunoSEQ multiplex PCR; TCRdb holds only in-frame clones, not every one. The top ten hold just under 2% of the sample, which has 95,000 to 150,000 clones, 75% to 85% seen once. Sequenced material: PBMCs. These receptors originate from a middle-aged man in good health and CMV-seronegative.

In nucleotides, the CDR3 is TGCGCCAGCAGCCAAGGAGGGGGCTCGAGCAATCAGCCCCAGCATTTT. Its translation: CASSQGGGSSNQPQHF. The V gene is TRBV4-1, the J gene TRBJ1-5, with TRBD1 matching over 7 bases. J was trimmed by 1 base and V by 1 base; bases with no gene match: 4. This CDR3 spans 16 amino acids. CDR1 and CDR2 from the germline V gene are MGHRA and YSYEKL.

This clone was picked up a small number of times. The rearrangement joins TRBV7-2 to TRBJ1-2, with TRBD1 as a possible D gene (5 bases). V was pared by 1 base and J by 4 bases, with 10 bases between. Germline CDR1 is SGHTA and CDR2 is FQGNSA. The length of the CDR3 is 14 residues. The CDR3 bases are TGTGCCAGCAGCTTAGGGGCAGGGCTCTATGGCTACACCTTC. It is translated as CASSLGAGLYGYTF.

This clone was picked up a small number of times. This chain joins TRBV10-3 and TRBJ1-2; 10 bases agree with TRBD1. The CDR3 has 14 amino acids. CDR1 ENHRY and CDR2 SYGVKD come from the germline V gene. Unmatched junction bases numbered 4, after V lost 7 bases and J lost 2 bases. The CDR3 nucleotides read TGTGCCATCACGTCGGGACAGGGGAACTATGGCTACACCTTC. It encodes CAITSGQGNYGYTF.

The rearrangement uses TRBV7-2 and TRBJ2-7; no firm D call. The V gene lost 4 bases and the J gene lost 2 bases, with 9 bases spanning the gap. The germline V gene has CDR1 SGHTA and CDR2 FQGNSA. The CDR3 is made up of 13 amino acids. CDR3 region: CASSSRVTYEQYF. The CDR3 DNA sequence: TGTGCCAGCAGCTCCCGGGTAACCTACGAGCAGTACTTC.

The CDR3 sequence: CASSLGGWSTEAFF. CDR3 nucleotides: TGTGCCAGCAGTTTAGGTGGGTGGAGCACTGAAGCTTTCTTT. The V gene is TRBV28, the J gene TRBJ1-1; D ambiguous. The V gene's germline CDR1 is MDHEN and CDR2 SYDVKM. This CDR3 comprises 14 residues. Between the trimmed V and J ends, which lost 2 bases and 4 bases, there was a span of 11 bases. The complete variable domain, with remaining parts taken from reference TRBV28 and TRBJ1-1, reads DVKVTQSSRYLVKRTGEKVFLECVQDMDHENMFWYRQDPGLGLRLIYFSYDVKMKEKGDIPEGYSVSREKKERFSLILESASTNQTSMYLCASSLGGWSTEAFFGQGTRLTVV.

The sample holds a few counts of this clone. This chain joins TRBV5-4 and TRBJ2-3; TRBD1 aligns across 9 bases. CDR1 SGHNT and CDR2 YYREEE come from the germline V gene (reference sequence). The trim removed 4 bases at V and 0 bases at J, leaving 3 bases unmatched. The CDR3 covers 15 residues. The CDR3 loop is CASSTGGTSTDTQYF. Here the CDR3 DNA reads TGTGCCAGCAGCACAGGGGGCACGAGCACAGATACGCAGTATTTT.

The rearrangement links TRBV11-2 to TRBJ1-6, with TRBD1 matching 8 bases. The CDR3 sequence is 15 residues long. Germline loops: CDR1 SGHAT, CDR2 FQNNGV. With 2 bases clipped from V and 8 bases from J, the junction kept 5 bases outside the gene matches. CDR3 protein: CASSLSGTGYSPLHF. Here the CDR3 DNA reads TGTGCCAGCAGCTTATCCGGGACAGGATATTCACCCCTCCACTTT.

The rearrangement joins TRBV6-6 to TRBJ2-3; 8 nucleotides match TRBD2. From germline, CDR1 is MNHNY and CDR2 SVGAGI (reference sequence). Trimming at V came to 2 bases and at J to 2 bases, leaving 3 bases not matched to a gene. This CDR3 is built from 15 residues. The CDR3 is CASSYRAGATDTQYF. The DNA for the CDR3 is TGTGCCAGCAGTTACCGAGCGGGGGCCACAGATACGCAGTATTTT.

CDR3 in DNA: TGCGCCAGCGCAGCCTCAGGTTGGCGGGGGGATCTATCTGGAAACACCATATATTTT. Translating gives CASAASGWRGDLSGNTIYF. This sequence joins TRBV5-1 and TRBJ1-3, with D perhaps TRBD1 (5 bases). Between the trimmed V and J ends, which lost 7 bases and 1 base, there was a span of 27 bases. The CDR3 is made up of 19 amino acids. Germline loops: CDR1 SGHRS, CDR2 YFSETQ.

J is TRBJ2-5 and V is TRBV29-1; 8 bases match TRBD1. The CDR3 has 13 amino acids. Germline loops: CDR1 SQVTM, CDR2 ANQGSEA. The ends lost 7 bases at V and 4 bases at J; junction bases unmatched: 8. The DNA of the CDR3 is TGCAGCGGGGGATGGACAGGGAGAGAGACCCAGTACTTC. This sequence encodes CSGGWTGRETQYF. Complete variable domain (other parts from reference TRBV29-1 and TRBJ2-5): SAVISQKPSRDICQRGTSLTIQCQVDSQVTMMFWYRQQPGQSLTLIATANQGSEATYESGFVIDKFPISRPNLTFSTLTVSNMSPEDSSIYLCSGGWTGRETQYFGPGTRLLVL.

The chain carries TRBV2 and TRBJ2-7; the D gene is possibly TRBD1 (6 bases). The CDR3 has 13 amino acids. The germline V and J ends were trimmed by 4 bases and 4 bases, with 11 bases remaining between them. Per germline, CDR1 SNHLY and CDR2 FYNNEI. The CDR3 sequence: CASSGQVWYEQYF. The DNA of the CDR3 is TGTGCCAGCAGTGGACAGGTCTGGTACGAGCAGTACTTC.

A remark on this clone: Germline and junction disagree at one end, which may indicate a read error. The chain has TRBV7-9 and TRBJ1-4, with D unresolved. Germline CDR1 and CDR2: SEHNR and FQNEAQ (reference sequence). The CDR3 sequence is 15 residues long. CDR3 nucleotides: TGTTCCAGCAGCCCAAAACGTCGCGAAAGCGAAAAACTGTTTTTT. It codes for CSSSPKRRESEKLFF.

The chain has TRBV29-1 and TRBJ2-1; D gene ambiguous. CDR1 is SQVTM and CDR2 is ANQGSEA in the germline V gene. The ends were cut back, 7 bases at V and 4 bases at J, with 8 bases in the middle. The CDR3 contains 11 residues. CDR3 residues: CSAQVYNEQFF. For the CDR3, the DNA is TGCAGCGCTCAGGTTTACAATGAGCAGTTCTTC.

The chain carries TRBV2 and TRBJ1-2; D uncertain. Germline V gene lookup returns CDR1 SNHLY and CDR2 FYNNEI. V lost 6 bases and J 4 bases, leaving 12 bases between the germline ends. This CDR3 has 13 amino acids. This CDR3 is CASSPAGSYGYTF. The DNA for the CDR3 is TGTGCCAGCAGCCCCGCTGGCAGCTATGGCTACACCTTC.

The chain uses TRBV6-6 and TRBJ2-7; the D gene is possibly TRBD2 (6 bases). This CDR3 spans 15 amino acids. The germline V gene encodes CDR1 MNHNY and CDR2 SVGAGI (reference sequence). Trimming took off 8 bases at V and 6 bases at J, with 23 bases between the two ends. The CDR3 loop is CASRGTADLSGEQYF. CDR3 DNA: TGTGCCAGCCGCGGGACGGCGGACCTCTCGGGCGAGCAGTACTTC.

The chain has TRBV20-1 and TRBJ2-7, with D possibly TRBD1 on 6 matching bases. Trimming cost V 6 bases and J 3 bases, with 9 bases left between them. The germline V gene has CDR1 DFQATT and CDR2 SNEGSKA (reference sequence). This CDR3 contains 11 residues. The CDR3 here is CSAPDSYEQYF. The CDR3 DNA follows: TGCAGTGCCCCGGACAGCTACGAGCAGTACTTC.

This chain links TRBV2 with TRBJ1-6, with 8 nucleotides matching TRBD1. Unmatched junction bases numbered 9, after V lost 9 bases and J lost 8 bases. CDR1 and CDR2 (germline): SNHLY, FYNNEI. The CDR3 sequence is 14 residues long. The CDR3 spells CARSTGARDSPLHF. The CDR3 DNA is TGTGCCAGATCGACAGGGGCGCGGGATTCACCCCTCCACTTT. Combining the CDR3 with reference TRBV2 and TRBJ1-6 gives the whole variable domain EPEVTQTPSHQVTQMGQEVILRCVPISNHLYFYWYRQILGQKVEFLVSFYNNEISEKSEIFDDQFSVERPDGSNFTLKIRSTKLEDSAMYFCARSTGARDSPLHFGNGTRLTVT.

The chain combines TRBV6-5 with TRBJ2-7; TRBD1 matches 8 bases. CDR1 is MNHEY and CDR2 is SVGAGI in the germline V gene. CDR3 length: 15 residues. J lost 3 bases, V lost 0 bases, and 4 bases had no gene match. CDR3 in DNA: TGTGCCAGCAGTTACTCGCGACAGGGGCTCTACGAGCAGTACTTC. Translating it yields CASSYSRQGLYEQYF.

This chain links TRBV5-1 with TRBJ1-5; unclear D gene. Trimming stripped 1 base from V and 1 base from J, with 9 bases between. Germline V gene data show CDR1 as SGHRS and CDR2 as YFSETQ. The CDR3 is 15 residues long. CDR3: CASSLSGNSNQPQHF. CDR3 sequence (DNA): TGCGCCAGCAGCTTGAGCGGGAACAGCAATCAGCCCCAGCATTTT.

This rearrangement joins TRBV5-4 to TRBJ1-1, with 8 bases lining up with TRBD1. The V and J ends lost 5 bases and 1 base, in that order; junction bases with no gene match: 13. CDR1 is SGHNT, CDR2 YYREEE, per germline (reference sequence). The CDR3 totals 17 residues. As DNA, the CDR3 is TGTGCCAGCAGATCCCCCAAAGAGACAGGGGAGAACACTGAAGCTTTCTTT. Translation: CASRSPKETGENTEAFF.